This note documents a single TCR beta chain sequence. Profiled with immunoSEQ multiplex PCR; TCRdb holds only in-frame clones, not every one. Among a few hundred thousand clones listed, roughly 90% were seen once. The data belong to a study of blood T cell repertoires in COVID-19. Overall study: In each case, the material was cDNA or gDNA derived from T cells, B-cell-depleted T cells, or PBMCs.

The CDR3 has 17 residues. The germline V gene has CDR1 LGHNA and CDR2 YNFKEQ. V gave up 4 bases and J gave up 2 bases; unmatched junction bases: 8. V and J are TRBV4-2 and TRBJ2-3, with 11 bases matching TRBD2. Sequenced material: peripheral blood. The sequence came from a woman between 25 and 40 years old with COVID-19, enrolled during active disease. The CDR3 coding sequence is TGTGCCAGCAGCCCGCGGACTAGCGGGCGGGACACAGATACGCAGTATTTT. Amino acids: CASSPRTSGRDTDTQYF.